The rows below give T cell receptor beta chains drawn from one sample of a study of radiotherapy plus CTLA-4 blockade in lung cancer. Sequencing used immunoSEQ multiplex PCR; TCRdb keeps in-frame clones, though not all of them. The sample consists of some 70,000 clones, roughly 78% of them appearing once. The sequences come from peripheral blood, collected from a patient treated with radiotherapy plus ipilimumab. These receptors all come from a human donor with non-small cell lung cancer who had a complete response to radiotherapy plus ipilimumab. The CDR3 runs from the conserved cysteine through the conserved F or W.

j_call	v_call	cdr3_aa
TRBJ1-1	TRBV7-8	CASSLIRGGAFF
TRBJ2-3	TRBV5-1	CASSLATTSGSMADTQYF
TRBJ2-5	TRBV10-3	CAIRASGDQETQYF
TRBJ1-1	TRBV5-1	CASSLAGVGSLTLNTEAFF
TRBJ1-4	TRBV19	CASSAVWGPTNEKLFF
TRBJ1-2	TRBV19	CASSLTWDQGYTF
TRBJ1-2	TRBV19	CASTSMTGAEGYTF
TRBJ2-1	TRBV7-6	CASGGLAREQFF
TRBJ2-7	TRBV15	CATSRVGSYEQYF
TRBJ2-1	TRBV7-2	CASSLNRGPNEQFF
TRBJ2-2	TRBV5-8	CASSFGGDRRSGELFF
TRBJ1-2	TRBV25-1	CASSEDRANYGYTF
TRBJ2-1	TRBV10-3	CAIGPDGAEQFF
TRBJ2-5	TRBV5-5	CASSLGTGYPETQYF
TRBJ2-3	TRBV9	CASSVESATDTQYF
TRBJ1-6	TRBV18	CASSTGIDSPLHF
TRBJ1-2	TRBV6-1	CASSVSDYGYTF
TRBJ2-1	TRBV27	CASIPGGIYNEQFF
TRBJ1-3	TRBV19	CASSIFGGGASGNTIYF
TRBJ1-1	TRBV10-3	CAVGQTNTEAFF
TRBJ2-2	TRBV7-9	CASSLQGAFSAGELFF
TRBJ2-1	TRBV5-1	CASSRLVHEQFF
TRBJ2-7	TRBV7-7	CASSLLNRAEQYF
TRBJ2-3	TRBV10-3	CAISEYRAPDTQYF
TRBJ1-5	TRBV15	CATSTSRGASTQPQHF
TRBJ2-4	TRBV6-5	CASSYMGSGGKNIQYF
TRBJ2-1	TRBV10-3	CAISGLAGEEVRSEQFF
TRBJ2-5	TRBV10-1	CASSESGREETQYF
TRBJ2-3	TRBV5-1	CASSLAVVSKPDTQYF
TRBJ1-6	TRBV6-1	CASSEQLYNSPLHF
TRBJ2-4	TRBV5-4	CASSWDYSKNIQYF
TRBJ2-3	TRBV28	CASRGRILAGRGTDTQYF
TRBJ2-2	TRBV2	CASSGGLAGTGELFF
TRBJ2-7	TRBV6-1	CASSDRVF